The clone carrying this TCR beta chain was seen only once. This entry is derived from a study of blood T cell repertoires in COVID-19. Produced via immunoSEQ multiplex PCR; TCRdb's table is partial and in-frame only. The sample carries about 230,000 clones, about 85% recorded once. The receptor's source is a man aged 35-49 years with acute or convalescent COVID-19. Sequencing used peripheral blood.

The DNA of the CDR3 is TGTGCCAGCAGTTTACGGACAGGGGAGTGGGAAGAGCAGTACTTC. This codes for CASSLRTGEWEEQYF. V gene TRBV28 combines with J gene TRBJ2-7, with 9 bases aligning to TRBD1. The junction had 9 bases not matched to a gene; V was cut back by 2 bases and J by 7 bases. CDR1 and CDR2 from the germline V gene are MDHEN and SYDVKM. CDR3 length equals 15 residues.